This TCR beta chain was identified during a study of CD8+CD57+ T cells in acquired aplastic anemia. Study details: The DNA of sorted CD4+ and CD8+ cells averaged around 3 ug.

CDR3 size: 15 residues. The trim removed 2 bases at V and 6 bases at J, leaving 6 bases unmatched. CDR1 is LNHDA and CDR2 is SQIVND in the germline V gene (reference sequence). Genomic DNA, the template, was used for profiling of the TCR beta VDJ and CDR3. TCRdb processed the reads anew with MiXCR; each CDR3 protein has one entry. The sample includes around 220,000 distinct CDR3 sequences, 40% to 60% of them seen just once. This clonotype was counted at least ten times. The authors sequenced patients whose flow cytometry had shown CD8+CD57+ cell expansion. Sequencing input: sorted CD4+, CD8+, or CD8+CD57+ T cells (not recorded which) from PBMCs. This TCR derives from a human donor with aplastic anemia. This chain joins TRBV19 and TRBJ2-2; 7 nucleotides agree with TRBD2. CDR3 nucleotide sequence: TGTGCCAGTAGTATAATGAGCGGGGATGCCGGGGAGCTGTTTTTT. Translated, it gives CASSIMSGDAGELFF.